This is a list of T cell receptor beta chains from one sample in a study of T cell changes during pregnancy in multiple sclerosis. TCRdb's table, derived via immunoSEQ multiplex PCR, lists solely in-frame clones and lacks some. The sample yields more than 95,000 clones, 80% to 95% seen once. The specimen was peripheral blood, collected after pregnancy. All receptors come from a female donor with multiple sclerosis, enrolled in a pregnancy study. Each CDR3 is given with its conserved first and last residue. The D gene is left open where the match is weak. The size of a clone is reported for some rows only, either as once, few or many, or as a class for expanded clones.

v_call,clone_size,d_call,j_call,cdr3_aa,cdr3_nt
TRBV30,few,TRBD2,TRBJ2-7,CAWSVQLAGVSSEQYF,TGTGCCTGGAGTGTACAACTAGCGGGAGTTTCTAGCGAGCAGTACTTC
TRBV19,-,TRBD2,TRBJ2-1,CASKRSREGNEQFF,TGTGCCAGTAAGCGGTCGCGGGAGGGGAATGAGCAGTTCTTC
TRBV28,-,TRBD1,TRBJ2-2,CASSLGRGQGNTGELFF,TGTGCCAGCAGTTTAGGCAGGGGACAGGGGAACACCGGGGAGCTGTTTTTT
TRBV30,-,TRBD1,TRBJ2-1,CAWRRKGAAFVEQFF,TGTGCCTGGAGAAGGAAGGGGGCAGCGTTTGTTGAGCAGTTCTTC
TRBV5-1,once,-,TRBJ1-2,CASSEGTDFIYGYTF,TGCGCCAGCAGCGAAGGGACTGACTTCATCTATGGCTACACCTTC
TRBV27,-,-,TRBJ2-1,CASSSRGNNEQFF,TGTGCCAGCAGTTCTAGAGGGAACAATGAGCAGTTCTTC
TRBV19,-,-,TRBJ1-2,CASSSGDTITYGYTF,TGTGCCAGTAGTAGTGGGGACACTATTACCTATGGCTACACCTTC
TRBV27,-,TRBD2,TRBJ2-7,CASKLAGGAEQYF,TGTGCCAGCAAACTAGCGGGAGGAGCCGAGCAGTACTTC
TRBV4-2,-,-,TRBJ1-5,CASTPGDQPQHF,TGTGCCAGCACCCCAGGGGACCAGCCCCAGCATTTT
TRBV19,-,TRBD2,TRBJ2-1,CASSIGLAGGNEQFF,TGTGCCAGTAGTATCGGACTAGCGGGAGGAAATGAGCAGTTCTTC
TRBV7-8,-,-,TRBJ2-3,CASSPQGFGDTQYF,TGTGCCAGCAGCCCACAGGGATTTGGGGATACGCAGTATTTT
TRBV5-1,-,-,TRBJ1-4,CASSLAGTNEKLFF,TGCGCCAGCAGCTTGGCAGGGACTAATGAAAAACTGTTTTTT
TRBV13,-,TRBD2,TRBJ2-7,CASSPGGLAGVEQYF,TGTGCCAGCAGCCCCGGCGGTCTAGCGGGAGTAGAGCAGTACTTC
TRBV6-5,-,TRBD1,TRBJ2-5,CASSYSGTEETQYF,TGTGCCAGCAGTTACTCTGGGACAGAAGAGACCCAGTACTTC
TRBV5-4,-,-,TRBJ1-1,CASSLSRVNTEAFF,TGTGCCAGCAGCTTATCCAGGGTGAACACTGAAGCTTTCTTT
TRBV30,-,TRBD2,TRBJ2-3,CAWSVRGTITDTQYF,TGTGCCTGGAGTGTACGCGGGACTATCACAGATACGCAGTATTTT
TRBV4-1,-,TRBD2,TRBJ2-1,CASSHWGDLAGVEQFF,TGCGCCAGCAGCCATTGGGGAGACCTAGCGGGAGTTGAGCAGTTCTTC
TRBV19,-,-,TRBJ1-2,CASSILFDARADGYTF,TGTGCCAGTAGTATTCTTTTTGATGCCAGGGCTGATGGCTACACCTTC
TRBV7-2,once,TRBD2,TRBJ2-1,CASSRLAGERQQFF,TGTGCCAGCAGCAGACTAGCGGGAGAAAGGCAGCAGTTCTTC
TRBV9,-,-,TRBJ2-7,CASSVKGGVGRLRLFYEQYF,TGTGCCAGCAGCGTAAAGGGGGGGGTGGGGAGACTGAGACTTTTCTACGAGCAGTACTTC
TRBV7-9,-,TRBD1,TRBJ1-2,CASSLGTGKSGYTF,TGTGCCAGCAGCTTAGGGACAGGGAAGAGCGGCTACACCTTC
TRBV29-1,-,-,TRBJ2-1,CSVEGRVSSYNEQFF,TGCAGCGTTGAAGGGAGGGTGAGCTCCTACAATGAGCAGTTCTTC
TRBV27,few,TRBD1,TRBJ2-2,CASTNRGTGELFF,TGTGCCAGCACCAACAGGGGAACCGGGGAGCTGTTTTTT
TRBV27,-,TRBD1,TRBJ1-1,CASSSGTGPNTEAFF,TGTGCCAGCAGTTCAGGGACAGGACCGAACACTGAAGCTTTCTTT
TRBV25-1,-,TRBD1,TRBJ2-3,CASIPRDRRTDTQYF,TGTGCCAGCATCCCGAGGGACAGGCGCACAGATACGCAGTATTTT
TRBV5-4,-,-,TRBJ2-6,CASSTGFSGANVLTF,TGTGCCAGCAGCACGGGGTTCTCTGGGGCCAACGTCCTGACTTTC
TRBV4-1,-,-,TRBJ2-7,CASSQHPGGRTYEQYF,TGCGCCAGCAGCCAACACCCAGGGGGGAGAACCTACGAGCAGTACTTC
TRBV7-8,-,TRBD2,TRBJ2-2,CASSPPGTSGRSDTGELFF,TGTGCCAGCAGCCCCCCTGGGACTAGCGGGAGGAGCGACACCGGGGAGCTGTTTTTT
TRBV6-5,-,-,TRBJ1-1,CASRWVGGTEAFF,TGTGCCAGCAGATGGGTGGGAGGCACTGAAGCTTTCTTT
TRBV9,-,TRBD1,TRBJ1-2,CASSSGQGLMEGYTF,TGTGCCAGCAGCTCAGGACAGGGGTTAATGGAGGGCTACACCTTC
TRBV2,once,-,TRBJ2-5,CASSDPEETQYF,TGTGCCAGCAGTGACCCAGAAGAGACCCAGTACTTC
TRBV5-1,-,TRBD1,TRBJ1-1,CASSLVGRGVLNTEAFF,TGCGCCAGCAGCTTGGTCGGCAGGGGGGTACTAAACACTGAAGCTTTCTTT
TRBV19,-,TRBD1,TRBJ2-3,CASSIGTGGDTQYF,TGTGCCAGTAGTATAGGTACAGGGGGAGATACGCAGTATTTT
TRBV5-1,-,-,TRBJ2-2,CASFDRNTGELFF,TGCGCCAGCTTCGACAGGAACACCGGGGAGCTGTTTTTT
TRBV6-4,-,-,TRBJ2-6,CASSPTWGLRGANVLTF,TGTGCCAGCAGCCCAACGTGGGGGCTGAGAGGGGCCAACGTCCTGACTTTC
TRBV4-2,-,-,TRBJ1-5,CASSQEAAVSNQPQHF,TGTGCCAGCAGCCAAGAAGCGGCGGTAAGCAATCAGCCCCAGCATTTT
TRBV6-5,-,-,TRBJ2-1,CASRPTGGNEQFF,TGTGCCAGCAGACCAACCGGGGGAAATGAGCAGTTCTTC
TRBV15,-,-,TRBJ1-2,CATSREAGPHGYTF,TGTGCCACCAGCAGAGAGGCAGGCCCACATGGCTACACCTTC
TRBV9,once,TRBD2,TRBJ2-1,CASSPELAGLYNEQFF,TGTGCCAGCAGCCCTGAGCTAGCGGGGCTTTACAATGAGCAGTTCTTC
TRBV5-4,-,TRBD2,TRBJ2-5,CASSSGFQREGLGTQYF,TGTGCCAGCAGCTCCGGATTTCAGCGGGAGGGCCTGGGGACCCAGTACTTC
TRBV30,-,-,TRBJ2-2,CAWSVRGISGELFF,TGTGCCTGGAGTGTACGAGGGATTTCCGGGGAGCTGTTTTTT
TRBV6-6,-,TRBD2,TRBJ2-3,CASRPLAGGTDTQYF,TGTGCCAGCAGGCCTCTAGCGGGAGGAACAGATACGCAGTATTTT
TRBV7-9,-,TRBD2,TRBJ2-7,CASNSGLAYEQYF,TGTGCCAGCAACTCGGGACTAGCATACGAGCAGTACTTC
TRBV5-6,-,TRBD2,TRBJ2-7,CASSFRSPGLASYEQYF,TGTGCCAGCAGCTTCCGTTCACCGGGACTAGCGAGCTACGAGCAGTACTTC
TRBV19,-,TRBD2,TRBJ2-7,CASSMGLAGGPYEQYF,TGTGCCAGTAGTATGGGACTAGCGGGAGGGCCCTACGAGCAGTACTTC
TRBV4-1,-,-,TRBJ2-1,CASSQASVSYNEQFF,TGCGCCAGCAGCCAAGCGTCGGTCTCCTACAATGAGCAGTTCTTC
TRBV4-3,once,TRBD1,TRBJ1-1,CASSQTGGGTEAFF,TGCGCCAGCAGCCAAACAGGGGGCGGAACTGAAGCTTTCTTT
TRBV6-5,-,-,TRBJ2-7,CASSPRQSYEQYF,TGTGCCAGCAGCCCCAGACAGTCCTACGAGCAGTACTTC
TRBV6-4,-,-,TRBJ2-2,CASSPHGTTGELFF,TGTGCCAGCAGCCCCCACGGTACCACCGGGGAGCTGTTTTTT
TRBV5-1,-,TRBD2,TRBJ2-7,CASSLEETSGYEQYF,TGCGCCAGCAGCTTGGAAGAAACTAGCGGGTACGAGCAGTACTTC
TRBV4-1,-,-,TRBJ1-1,CASSPLGGGNTEAFF,TGCGCCAGCAGCCCCCTCGGGGGGGGGAACACTGAAGCTTTCTTT
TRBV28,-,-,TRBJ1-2,CASSVGSLYGYTF,TGTGCCAGCAGTGTCGGGAGCCTCTATGGCTACACCTTC
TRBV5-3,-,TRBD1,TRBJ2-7,CARSSLGQGAYEQYF,TGTGCCAGAAGCTCCCTGGGACAGGGGGCTTACGAGCAGTACTTC